This T cell receptor beta chain was sequenced in a study of regulatory T cells in long-lasting Graves disease. This clonotype was observed a handful of times. The antigen remains undetermined. Building the TCR beta libraries relied on iRepertoire HTBI primers, and CDR3 regions underwent Arm-PCR. TCRdb independently ran MiXCR on the multiplex PCR reads; one entry per CDR3 protein. The repertoire holds around 340,000 distinct CDR3 sequences, with 15% to 20% as singletons. Study results and caveats: There were preferences for TRBV28, TRBJ1-2 and TRBJ2-5 in persistent disease. For persistent Graves' patients, TCR diversity was lower than for newly diagnosed ones.

Specified time point: persistent/refractory GD, antithyroid drugs over 5 years with positive TRAb. The TCR library used RNA extracted from PBMCs. This CDR3 has 15 residues. Germline loops: CDR1 MGHDK, CDR2 SYGVNS. V dropped 2 bases and J dropped 4 bases, with 14 bases sitting between them. The V gene is TRBV25-1, the J gene TRBJ2-5; D may be TRBD2 (5 bases). This clonotype was obtained from a female donor with Graves disease. Source: peripheral blood mononuclear cells (PBMCs), taken when the disease was refractory, from a patient treated with antithyroid drugs. This CDR3 reads CASSEPKLVGETQYF. CDR3 in DNA: TGTGCCAGCAGTGAACCAAAACTAGTGGGAGAGACCCAGTACTTC.